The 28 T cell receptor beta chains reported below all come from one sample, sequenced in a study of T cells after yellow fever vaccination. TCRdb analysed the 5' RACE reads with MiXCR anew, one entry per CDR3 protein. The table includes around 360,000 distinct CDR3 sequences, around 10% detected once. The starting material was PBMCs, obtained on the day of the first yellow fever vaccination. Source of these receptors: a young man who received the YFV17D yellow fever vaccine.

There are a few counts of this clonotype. The CDR3 DNA reads as TGCAGTGCTAGAGTGATAGCGGGTGTACTCCAAGAGACCCAGTACTTC. This encodes CSARVIAGVLQETQYF. J is TRBJ2-5 and V is TRBV20-1; the match to TRBD2 covers 7 bases. The ends lost 1 base at V and 1 base at J; junction bases unmatched: 9. CDR3 length equals 16 residues. Germline values: CDR1 DFQATT, CDR2 SNEGSKA (reference sequence).

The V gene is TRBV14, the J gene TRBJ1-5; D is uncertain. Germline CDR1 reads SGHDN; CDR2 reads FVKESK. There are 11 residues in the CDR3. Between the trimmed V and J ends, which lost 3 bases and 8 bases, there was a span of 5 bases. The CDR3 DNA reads TGTGCCAGCAGCCATTTGGAGCCCCAGCATTTT. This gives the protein CASSHLEPQHF.

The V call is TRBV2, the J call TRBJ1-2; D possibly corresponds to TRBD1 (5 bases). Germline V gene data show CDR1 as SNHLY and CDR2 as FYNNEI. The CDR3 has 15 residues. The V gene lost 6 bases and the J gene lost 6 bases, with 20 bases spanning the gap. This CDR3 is CASSVGHLPRDGYTF. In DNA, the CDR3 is TGTGCCAGCAGCGTTGGACACCTCCCGAGGGATGGCTACACCTTC. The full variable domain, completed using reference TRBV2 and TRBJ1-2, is EPEVTQTPSHQVTQMGQEVILRCVPISNHLYFYWYRQILGQKVEFLVSFYNNEISEKSEIFDDQFSVERPDGSNFTLKIRSTKLEDSAMYFCASSVGHLPRDGYTFGSGTRLTVV.

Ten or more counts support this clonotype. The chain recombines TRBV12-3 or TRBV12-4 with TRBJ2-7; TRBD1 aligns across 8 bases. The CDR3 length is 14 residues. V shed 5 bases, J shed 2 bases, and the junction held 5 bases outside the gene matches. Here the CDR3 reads CASSPRQGPYEQYF. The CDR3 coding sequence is TGTGCCAGCAGTCCTCGACAGGGGCCCTACGAGCAGTACTTC.

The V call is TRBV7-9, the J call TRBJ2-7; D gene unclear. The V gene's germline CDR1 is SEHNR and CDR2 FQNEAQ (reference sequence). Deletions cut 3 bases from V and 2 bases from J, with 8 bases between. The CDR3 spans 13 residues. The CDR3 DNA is TGTGCCAGCAGCTTCCCAGACCCCTACGAGCAGTACTTC. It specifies CASSFPDPYEQYF.

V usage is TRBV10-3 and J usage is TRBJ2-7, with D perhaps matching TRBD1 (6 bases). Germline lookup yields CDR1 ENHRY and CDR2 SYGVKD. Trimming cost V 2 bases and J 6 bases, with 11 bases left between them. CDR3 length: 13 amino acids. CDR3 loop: CAISETTGTEQYV. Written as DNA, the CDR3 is TGTGCCATCAGTGAGACCACAGGGACCGAGCAGTACGTC.

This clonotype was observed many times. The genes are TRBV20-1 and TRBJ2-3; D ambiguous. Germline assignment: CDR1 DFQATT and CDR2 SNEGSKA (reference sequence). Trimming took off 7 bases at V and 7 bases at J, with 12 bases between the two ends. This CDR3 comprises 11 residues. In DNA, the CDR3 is TGCAGTGTTAAACCGGCAAATACGCAGTATTTT. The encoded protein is CSVKPANTQYF.

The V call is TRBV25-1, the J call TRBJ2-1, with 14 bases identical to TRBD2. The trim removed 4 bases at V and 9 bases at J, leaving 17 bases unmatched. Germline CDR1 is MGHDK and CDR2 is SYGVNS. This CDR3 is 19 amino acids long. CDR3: CASSVLTSGGASPFGEQFF. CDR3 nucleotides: TGTGCCAGCAGTGTGTTGACTAGCGGGGGGGCAAGCCCCTTTGGTGAGCAGTTCTTC. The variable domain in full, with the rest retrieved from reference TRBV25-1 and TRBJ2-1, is EADIYQTPRYLVIGTGKKITLECSQTMGHDKMYWYQQDPGMELHLIHYSYGVNSTEKGDLSSESTVSRIRTEHFPLTLESARPSHTSQYLCASSVLTSGGASPFGEQFFGPGTRLTVL.

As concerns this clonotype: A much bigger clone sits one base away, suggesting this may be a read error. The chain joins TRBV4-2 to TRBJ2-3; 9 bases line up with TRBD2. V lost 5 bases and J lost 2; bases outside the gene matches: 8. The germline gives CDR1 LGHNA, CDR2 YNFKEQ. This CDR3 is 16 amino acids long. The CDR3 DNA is TGTGCCAGCAGCAAAGGAGCTAGCGGGGACACAGATACGCAGTATTTT. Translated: CASSKGASGDTDTQYF.

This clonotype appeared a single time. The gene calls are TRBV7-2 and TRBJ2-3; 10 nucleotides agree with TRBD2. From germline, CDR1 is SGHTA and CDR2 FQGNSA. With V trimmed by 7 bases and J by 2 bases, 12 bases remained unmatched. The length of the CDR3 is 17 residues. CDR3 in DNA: TGTGCCAGCACCTTTTACCCACTAGCGGGGAACACAGATACGCAGTATTTT. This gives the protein CASTFYPLAGNTDTQYF.

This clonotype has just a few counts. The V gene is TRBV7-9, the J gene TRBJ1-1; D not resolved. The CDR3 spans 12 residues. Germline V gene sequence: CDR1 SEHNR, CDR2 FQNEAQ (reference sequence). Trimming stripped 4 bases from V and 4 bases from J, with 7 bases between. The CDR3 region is CASSSYATEAFF. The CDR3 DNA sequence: TGTGCCAGCAGCTCATACGCCACTGAAGCTTTCTTT. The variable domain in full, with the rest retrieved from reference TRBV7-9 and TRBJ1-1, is DTGVSQNPRHKITKRGQNVTFRCDPISEHNRLYWYRQTLGQGPEFLTYFQNEAQLEKSRLLSDRFSAERPKGSFSTLEIQRTEQGDSAMYLCASSSYATEAFFGQGTRLTVV.

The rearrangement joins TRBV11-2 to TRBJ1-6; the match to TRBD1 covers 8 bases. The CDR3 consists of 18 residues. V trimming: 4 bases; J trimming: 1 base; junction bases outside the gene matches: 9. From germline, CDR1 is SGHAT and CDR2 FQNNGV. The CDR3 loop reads CASSSTGQGASYNSPLHF. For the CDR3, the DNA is TGTGCCAGCAGCTCAACTGGTCAGGGGGCTTCCTATAATTCACCCCTCCACTTT.

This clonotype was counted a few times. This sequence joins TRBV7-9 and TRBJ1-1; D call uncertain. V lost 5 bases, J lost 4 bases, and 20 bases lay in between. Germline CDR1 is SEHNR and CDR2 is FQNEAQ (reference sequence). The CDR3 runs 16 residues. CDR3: CASSPRPAYLGTEAFF. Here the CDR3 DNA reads TGTGCCAGCAGCCCAAGGCCAGCTTATTTAGGCACTGAAGCTTTCTTT.

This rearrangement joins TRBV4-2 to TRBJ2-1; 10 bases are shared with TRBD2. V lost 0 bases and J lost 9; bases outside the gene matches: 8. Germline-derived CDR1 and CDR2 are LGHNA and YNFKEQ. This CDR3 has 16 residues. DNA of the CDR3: TGTGCCAGCAGCCAAGAAGAGGTAGCGGGGGGTCTTGAGCAGTTCTTC. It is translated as CASSQEEVAGGLEQFF.

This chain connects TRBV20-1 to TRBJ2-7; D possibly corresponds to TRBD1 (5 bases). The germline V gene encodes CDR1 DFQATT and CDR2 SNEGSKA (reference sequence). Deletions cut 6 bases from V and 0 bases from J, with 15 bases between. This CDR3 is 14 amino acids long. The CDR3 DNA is TGCAGTGCCTTCAGGGCCCCGAGCTCCTACGAGCAGTACGTC. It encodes CSAFRAPSSYEQYV.

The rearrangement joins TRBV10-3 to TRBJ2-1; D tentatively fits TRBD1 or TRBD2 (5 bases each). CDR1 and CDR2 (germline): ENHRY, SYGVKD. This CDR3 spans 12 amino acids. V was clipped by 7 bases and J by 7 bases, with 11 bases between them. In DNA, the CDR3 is TGTGCCATCACCGCCGGGGCAAATGAGCAGTTCTTC. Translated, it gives CAITAGANEQFF.

The CDR3 DNA sequence: TGTGCCAGCAGCCAAGAACTAGGGGGGAATTACGAGCAGTACTTC. It is translated as CASSQELGGNYEQYF. The chain recombines TRBV4-2 with TRBJ2-7, with D perhaps matching TRBD1 or TRBD2 (6 bases each). Germline V gene sequence: CDR1 LGHNA, CDR2 YNFKEQ. This CDR3 region has 15 residues. V lost 0 bases and J lost 4, with 13 bases in between.

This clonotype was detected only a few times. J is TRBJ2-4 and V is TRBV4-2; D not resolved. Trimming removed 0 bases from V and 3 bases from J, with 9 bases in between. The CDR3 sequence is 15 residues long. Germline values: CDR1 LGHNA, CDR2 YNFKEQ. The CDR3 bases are TGTGCCAGCAGCCAAGAACGGGTGAGCAAAAACATTCAGTACTTC. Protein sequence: CASSQERVSKNIQYF.

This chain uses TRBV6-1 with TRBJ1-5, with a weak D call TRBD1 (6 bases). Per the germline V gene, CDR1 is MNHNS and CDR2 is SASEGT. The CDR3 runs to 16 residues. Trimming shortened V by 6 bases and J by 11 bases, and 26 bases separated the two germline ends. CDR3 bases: TGTGCCAGCAGCCAACCCGAAGGGGGGCCGGAATCGGCCCAGCATTTT. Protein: CASSQPEGGPESAQHF.

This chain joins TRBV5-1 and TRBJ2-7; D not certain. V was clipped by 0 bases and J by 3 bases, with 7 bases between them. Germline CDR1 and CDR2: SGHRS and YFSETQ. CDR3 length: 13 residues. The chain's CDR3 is CASSLVGDYEQYV. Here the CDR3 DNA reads TGCGCCAGCAGCTTGGTTGGGGACTACGAGCAGTACGTC.

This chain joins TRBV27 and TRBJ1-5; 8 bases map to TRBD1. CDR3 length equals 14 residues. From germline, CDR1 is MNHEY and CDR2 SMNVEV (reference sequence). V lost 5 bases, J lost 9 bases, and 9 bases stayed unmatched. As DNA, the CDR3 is TGTGCCAGCAGTCCCCACAGGGGGGGGTTGCCCCAGCATTTT. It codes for CASSPHRGGLPQHF.

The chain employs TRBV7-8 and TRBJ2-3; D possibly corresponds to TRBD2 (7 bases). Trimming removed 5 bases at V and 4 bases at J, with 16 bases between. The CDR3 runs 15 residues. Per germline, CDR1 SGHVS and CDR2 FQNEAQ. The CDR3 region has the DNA TGTGCCAGCAGCCTACGGGGGGCGGCTCCAGATACGCAGTATTTT. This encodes CASSLRGAAPDTQYF.

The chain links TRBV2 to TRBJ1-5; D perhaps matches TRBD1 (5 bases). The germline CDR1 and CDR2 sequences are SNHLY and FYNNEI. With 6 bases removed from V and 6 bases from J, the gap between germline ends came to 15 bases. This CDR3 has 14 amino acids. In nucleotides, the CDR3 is TGTGCCAGCAGGGCGACAGATTGGGGTCAGCCCCAGCATTTT. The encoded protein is CASRATDWGQPQHF.

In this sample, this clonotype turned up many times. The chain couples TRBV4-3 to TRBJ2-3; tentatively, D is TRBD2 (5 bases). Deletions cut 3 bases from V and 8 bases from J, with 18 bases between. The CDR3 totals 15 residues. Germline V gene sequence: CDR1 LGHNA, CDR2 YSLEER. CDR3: CASSQSGGFYGTQYF. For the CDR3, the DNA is TGCGCCAGCAGCCAGTCAGGCGGGTTCTACGGTACGCAGTATTTT.

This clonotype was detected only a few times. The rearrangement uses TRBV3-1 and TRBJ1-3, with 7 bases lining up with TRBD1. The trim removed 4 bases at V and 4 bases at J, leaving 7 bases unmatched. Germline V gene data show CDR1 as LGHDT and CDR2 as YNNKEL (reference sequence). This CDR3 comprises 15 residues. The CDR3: CASSLDRALGNTIYF. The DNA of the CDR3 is TGTGCCAGCAGCCTAGACAGGGCCCTCGGAAACACCATATATTTT.

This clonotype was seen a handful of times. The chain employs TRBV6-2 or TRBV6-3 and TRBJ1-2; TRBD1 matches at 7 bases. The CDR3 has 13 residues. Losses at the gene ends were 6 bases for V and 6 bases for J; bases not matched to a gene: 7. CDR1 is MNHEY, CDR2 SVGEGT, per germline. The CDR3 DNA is TGTGCCAGCAGAGTGGACAGGAGGAATGGCTACACCTTC. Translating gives CASRVDRRNGYTF.

The chain's CDR3 is CSASRGRFDQPQHF. Written as DNA, the CDR3 is TGCAGTGCTAGCAGGGGAAGGTTCGATCAGCCCCAGCATTTT. The chain combines TRBV20-1 with TRBJ1-5; maybe TRBD1 (6 bases). CDR3 length equals 14 residues. V was cut by 3 bases and J by 5 bases, with 14 bases left in between. Germline CDR1 reads DFQATT; CDR2 reads SNEGSKA (reference sequence).

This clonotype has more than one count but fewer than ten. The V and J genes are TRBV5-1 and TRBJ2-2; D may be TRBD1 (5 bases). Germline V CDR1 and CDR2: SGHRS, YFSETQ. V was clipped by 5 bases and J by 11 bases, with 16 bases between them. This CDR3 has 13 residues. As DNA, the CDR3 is TGCGCCAGCAGATTTCAGGGTAATGAAGAGCTGTTTTTT. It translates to CASRFQGNEELFF.